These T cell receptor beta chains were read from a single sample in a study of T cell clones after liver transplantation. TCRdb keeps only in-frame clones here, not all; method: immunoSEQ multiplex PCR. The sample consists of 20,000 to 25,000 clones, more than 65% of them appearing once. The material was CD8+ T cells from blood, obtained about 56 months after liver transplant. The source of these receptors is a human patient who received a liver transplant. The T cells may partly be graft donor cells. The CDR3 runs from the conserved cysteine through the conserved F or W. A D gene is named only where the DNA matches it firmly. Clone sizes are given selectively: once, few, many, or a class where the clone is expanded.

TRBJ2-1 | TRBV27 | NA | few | CASGLAVYNEQFF | TGTGCCAGCGGGTTAGCGGTGTACAATGAGCAGTTCTTC
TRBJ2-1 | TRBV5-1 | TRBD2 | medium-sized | CASSWSAGDSYNEQFF | TGCGCCAGCAGCTGGTCCGCGGGAGACTCCTACAATGAGCAGTTCTTC
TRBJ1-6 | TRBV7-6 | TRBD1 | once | CASSYSPSGGNSPLHF | TGTGCCAGCAGCTACTCCCCTTCAGGGGGAAATTCACCCCTCCACTTT
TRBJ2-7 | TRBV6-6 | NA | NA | CASGDPYEQYF | TGTGCCAGTGGGGATCCCTACGAGCAGTACTTC
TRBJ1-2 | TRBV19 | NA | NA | CASTGDGRLGGYTF | TGTGCCAGTACCGGGGACGGTCGGTTGGGTGGCTACACCTTC
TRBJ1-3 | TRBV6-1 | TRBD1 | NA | CASRNRVRGDTIYF | TGTGCCAGCAGGAACAGGGTCAGGGGGGACACCATATATTTT
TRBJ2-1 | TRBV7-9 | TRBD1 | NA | CASILGGTGANEQFF | TGTGCCAGCATACTTGGGGGGACAGGGGCAAATGAGCAGTTCTTC
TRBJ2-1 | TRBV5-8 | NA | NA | CASSLSPQGVGNEQFF | TGTGCCAGCAGCTTGTCCCCGCAGGGTGTTGGGAATGAGCAGTTCTTC
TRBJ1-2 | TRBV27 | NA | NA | CASSLTGNYGYTF | TGTGCCAGCAGTTTAACAGGGAACTATGGCTACACCTTC
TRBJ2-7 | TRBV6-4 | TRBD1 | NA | CASSDPSDRDSYEQYF | TGTGCCAGCAGTGACCCGTCGGACAGGGACTCCTACGAGCAGTACTTC
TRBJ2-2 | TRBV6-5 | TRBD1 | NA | CASSPWTGLAGELFF | TGTGCCAGCAGTCCTTGGACAGGGTTAGCCGGGGAGCTGTTTTTT
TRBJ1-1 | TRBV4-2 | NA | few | CASSQDQLADREAFF | TGTGCCAGCAGCCAAGATCAATTGGCAGACAGGGAAGCTTTCTTT
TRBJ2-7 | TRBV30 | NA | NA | CAWSRGDNEQYF | TGTGCCTGGAGTAGAGGGGACAACGAGCAGTACTTC
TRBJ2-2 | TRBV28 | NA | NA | CASTWEAINTGELFF | TGTGCCAGCACCTGGGAAGCCATTAACACCGGGGAGCTGTTTTTT
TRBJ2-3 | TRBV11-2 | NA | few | CASSLNPSLDTQYF | TGTGCCAGCAGCCTAAATCCCTCTCTAGATACGCAGTATTTT
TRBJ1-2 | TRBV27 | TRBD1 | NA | CASSLSGQGYGYTF | TGTGCCAGCAGTTTATCGGGACAGGGGTATGGCTACACCTTC
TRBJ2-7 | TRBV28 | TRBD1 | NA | CASSLGQGGYEQYF | TGTGCCAGCAGTTTGGGACAGGGGGGGTACGAGCAGTACTTC
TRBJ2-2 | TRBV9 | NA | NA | CASSERRGSAGELFF | TGTGCCAGCAGTGAGCGGCGGGGTAGCGCCGGGGAGCTGTTTTTT
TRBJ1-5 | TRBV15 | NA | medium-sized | CATSRDKQLNQPQHF | TGTGCCACCAGCAGAGATAAACAGCTAAATCAGCCCCAGCATTTT
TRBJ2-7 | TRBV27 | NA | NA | CASSLSGASTYEQYF | TGTGCCAGCAGTTTATCGGGTGCTAGCACCTACGAGCAGTACTTC
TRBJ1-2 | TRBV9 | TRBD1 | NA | CASSVALGGGSNGYTF | TGTGCCAGCAGCGTAGCTCTAGGGGGCGGATCAAATGGCTACACCTTC
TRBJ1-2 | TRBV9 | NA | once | CASSSLEVDGYTF | TGTGCCAGCAGCAGTTTGGAGGTCGATGGCTACACCTTC
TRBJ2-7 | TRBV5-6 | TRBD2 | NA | CASSTTSGGVYEQYF | TGTGCCAGCAGCACCACTAGCGGGGGCGTCTACGAGCAGTACTTC
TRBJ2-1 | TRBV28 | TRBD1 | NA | CASSSFSQGAQYNEQFF | TGTGCCAGCAGTTCCTTCTCACAGGGGGCGCAGTACAATGAGCAGTTCTTC
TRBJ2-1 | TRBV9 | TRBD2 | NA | CASSVRGSGGPYNEQFF | TGTGCCAGCAGCGTCAGAGGAAGCGGGGGCCCCTACAATGAGCAGTTCTTC
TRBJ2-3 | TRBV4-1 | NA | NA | CASSHKERGAFSVDTQYF | TGCGCCAGCAGCCACAAGGAGAGGGGCGCGTTTAGCGTCGATACGCAGTATTTT
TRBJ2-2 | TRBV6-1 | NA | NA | CASSVAGNTGELFF | TGTGCCAGCAGTGTTGCAGGGAACACCGGGGAGCTGTTTTTT